This T cell receptor (beta chain) was identified during a study of regulatory T cells in long-lasting Graves disease. Study-wide findings and caveats: Newly diagnosed patients shared 850 to 1,000 public clonotypes; persistent patients shared approximately 2,700. Investigators studied peripheral blood only, not thyroid tissue.

CDR3-region Arm-PCR and iRepertoire HTBI primers produced the TCR beta libraries. TCRdb processed the multiplex PCR reads anew with MiXCR; each CDR3 protein has one entry. The profile covers about 460,000 distinct CDR3 sequences, with 12% to 15% appearing a single time and approximately 15% taken by the ten largest. CDR1 and CDR2 (germline): KGHSH, LQKENI. This CDR3 spans 16 amino acids. Time point meaning: newly diagnosed GD, antithyroid drugs for less than 3 months. The authors made the TCR library using RNA they extracted from PBMCs. Worth noting for this clonotype: Its antigen is not identified. Mismatch with germline at one junction end may stem from a read error.

This same sample was also taken into another study, of T cells in Graves' hyperthyroidism and ophthalmopathy. That work contributes: The TCR CDR3 was amplified in a first-round RT-PCR using the HTBI primer set.

This receptor was obtained from a woman in her forties or fifties with Graves disease. The chain couples TRBV18 to TRBJ2-1; TRBD2 matches at 9 bases. The sample here was peripheral blood mononuclear cells (PBMCs), taken at new diagnosis, from a patient treated with antithyroid drugs. CDR3 residues: CASSPWREGPYNERFF. DNA for the CDR3: TGTGCCAGCTCACCGTGGCGGGAGGGCCCCTACAATGAGCGGTTCTTC.